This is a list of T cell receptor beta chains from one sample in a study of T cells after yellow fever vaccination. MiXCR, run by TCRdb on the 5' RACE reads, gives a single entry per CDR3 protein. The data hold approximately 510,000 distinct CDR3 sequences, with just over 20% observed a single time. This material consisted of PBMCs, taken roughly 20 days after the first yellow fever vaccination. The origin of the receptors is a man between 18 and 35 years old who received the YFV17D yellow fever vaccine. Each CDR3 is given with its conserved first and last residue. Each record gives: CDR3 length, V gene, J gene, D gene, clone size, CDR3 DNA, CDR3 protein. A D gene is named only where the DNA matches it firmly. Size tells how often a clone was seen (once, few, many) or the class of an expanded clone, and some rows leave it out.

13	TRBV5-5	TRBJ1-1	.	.	TGTGCCAGCACTACGTCGGTGGGAACTGAAGCTTTCTTT	CASTTSVGTEAFF
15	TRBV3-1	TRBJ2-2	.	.	TGTGCCAGCAGCCAGGGGGGCACGAACACCGGGGAGCTGTTTTTT	CASSQGGTNTGELFF
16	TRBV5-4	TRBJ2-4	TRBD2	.	TGTGCCAGCAGCGACCTGACTAGCGGGGCCAAAAACATTCAGTACTTC	CASSDLTSGAKNIQYF
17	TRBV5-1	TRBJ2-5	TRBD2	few	TGCGCCAGCAGCTTGGGGCTAGCGGGGGGCCCATTGGAGACCCAGTACTTC	CASSLGLAGGPLETQYF
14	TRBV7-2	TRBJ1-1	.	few	TGTGCCAGCAGCTACCTATCCTTAAACACTGAAGCTTTCTTT	CASSYLSLNTEAFF
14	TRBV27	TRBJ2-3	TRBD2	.	TGTGCCAGCAGGACGGGACTAGCTACAGATACGCAGTATTTT	CASRTGLATDTQYF
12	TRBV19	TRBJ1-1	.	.	TGTGCCAGTAGGTGGGCCGCGACTGAAGCTTTCTTT	CASRWAATEAFF
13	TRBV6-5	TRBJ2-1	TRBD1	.	TGTGCCAGCATTAACTTCGTCAGGGGGGAGCAGTTCTTC	CASINFVRGEQFF
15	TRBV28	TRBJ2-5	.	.	TGTGCCAGCAGTTTGTTGGGCAGGGGACAAGAGACCCAGTACTTC	CASSLLGRGQETQYF
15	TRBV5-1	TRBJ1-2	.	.	TGCGCCAGCAGCTTGGAAGGGCCTAGGGCCTATGGCTACACCTTC	CASSLEGPRAYGYTF
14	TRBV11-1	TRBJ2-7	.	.	TGTGCCAGCAGCCCACGAGGGGACTCCTACGAGCAGTACTTC	CASSPRGDSYEQYF
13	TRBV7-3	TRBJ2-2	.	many	TGTGCCAGCAGCTCCGTTAAAGGCGGGGAGCTGTTTTTT	CASSSVKGGELFF
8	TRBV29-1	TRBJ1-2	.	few	TGCAGTACGAGTGGCTACACCTTC	CSTSGYTF
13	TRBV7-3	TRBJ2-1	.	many	TGTGCCAGCAGCGAGAGCAGGGGTAATGAGCAGTTCTTC	CASSESRGNEQFF
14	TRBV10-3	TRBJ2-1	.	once	TGTGCCATCAGTGAGTCGAACGGGCAGGGACTCTTCTTCTTC	CAISESNGQGLFFF
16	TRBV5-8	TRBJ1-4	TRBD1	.	TGTGCCAGCAGCCTATGGACAGGGAGTTCTAATGAAAAACTGTTTTTT	CASSLWTGSSNEKLFF
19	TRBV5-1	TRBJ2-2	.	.	TGCGCCAGCAGCTTGTCCAGTACGGTCGATATCGCATACACCGGGGAGCTGTTTTTT	CASSLSSTVDIAYTGELFF
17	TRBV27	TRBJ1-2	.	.	TGTGCCAGCAGTACTACGTTGAAGGGCAGCTCTAACTATGGCTACACCTTC	CASSTTLKGSSNYGYTF
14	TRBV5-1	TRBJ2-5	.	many	TGCGCCAGCAGCCTGGATAAGGGAGGAGAGACCCAGTACTTC	CASSLDKGGETQYF
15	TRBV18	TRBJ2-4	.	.	TGTGCCAGCTCACCCGTTGCAGGGGCAAAAAACATTCAGTACTTC	CASSPVAGAKNIQYF
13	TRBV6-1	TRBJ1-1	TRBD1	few	TGTGCCAGCAGCCCCGGGACAGAGGCTGAAGCTTTCTTT	CASSPGTEAEAFF
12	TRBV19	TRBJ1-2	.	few	TGTGCCAGTAGTCTCGGGATGTATGGCTACACCTTC	CASSLGMYGYTF
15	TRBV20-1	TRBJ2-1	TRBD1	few	TGCAGTGCTTTCTCAGGGGGCGCCTACGGCAATGAGCAGTTCTTC	CSAFSGGAYGNEQFF
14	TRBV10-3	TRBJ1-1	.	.	TGTGCCATCAGTGAGTCGGCAGGGTACACTGAAGCTTTCTTT	CAISESAGYTEAFF
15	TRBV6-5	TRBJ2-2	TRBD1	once	TGTGCCAGCAGATACAGGGGAGAGTTGACCGGGGAGCTGTTTTTT	CASRYRGELTGELFF
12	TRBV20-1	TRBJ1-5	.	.	TGCAGTGCTAAATATAGCAATCAGCCCCAGCATTTT	CSAKYSNQPQHF
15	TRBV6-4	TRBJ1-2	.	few	TGTGCCAGCAGTGACTCGATTCAGGGCCATGGAGGCTACACCTTC	CASSDSIQGHGGYTF
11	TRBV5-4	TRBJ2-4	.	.	TGTGCCAGCAGCTTTAGGGGCATTCAGTACTTC	CASSFRGIQYF
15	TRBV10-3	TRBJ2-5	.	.	TGTGCCATCAGGAGGGCCCGGGACGGCCAAGAGACCCAGTACTTC	CAIRRARDGQETQYF
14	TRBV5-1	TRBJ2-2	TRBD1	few	TGCGCCAGCAGCACGGGACAGGGCACCGGGGAGCTGTTTTTT	CASSTGQGTGELFF
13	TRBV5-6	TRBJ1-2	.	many	TGTGCCAGCAGCTCGGATGGGGGCTATGGCTACACCTTC	CASSSDGGYGYTF
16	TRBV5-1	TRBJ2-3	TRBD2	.	TGCGCCAGCAGCTTGGGCCTCGGCGGGGGGGCGTATACGCAGTATTTT	CASSLGLGGGAYTQYF